The 14 T cell receptor beta chains below all came from one sample that was sequenced in a study of long-term antiretroviral therapy in people with HIV. Assay version v3.0 of immunoSEQ was used, and it was run at survey level. Only in-frame clones appear in the TCRdb table, and some are missing; sequencing was by immunoSEQ multiplex PCR. This sample has tens of thousands of clones, with around 86% found just once. Source: unsorted PBMCs, taken 0.2 years before starting antiretroviral therapy. All receptors derive from a man younger than 35 with HIV.

This chain connects TRBV9 to TRBJ1-1, with D unresolved. V gave up 0 bases and J gave up 6 bases, with 18 bases separating them. The CDR3 extends over 16 amino acids. Germline CDR1 reads SGDLS; CDR2 reads YYNGEE. The CDR3: CASSVVGTYQGAEAFF. CDR3 DNA: TGTGCCAGCAGCGTAGTCGGAACATACCAAGGAGCTGAAGCTTTCTTT. Full variable domain (outside the CDR3, taken from reference TRBV9 and TRBJ1-1): DSGVTQTPKHLITATGQRVTLRCSPRSGDLSVYWYQQSLDQGLQFLIQYYNGEERAKGNILERFSAQQFPDLHSELNLSSLELGDSALYFCASSVVGTYQGAEAFFGQGTRLTVV.

The rearrangement joins TRBV5-1 to TRBJ2-2; D is ambiguous. The CDR3 is 15 residues long. V gave up 4 bases and J gave up 4 bases, with 14 bases separating them. CDR1 SGHRS and CDR2 YFSETQ come from the germline V gene. The CDR3 reads CASSLGSGSTGELFF. Here the CDR3 DNA reads TGCGCCAGCAGCCTAGGGTCCGGGTCCACCGGGGAGCTGTTTTTT. Drawing the rest from reference TRBV5-1 and TRBJ2-2, the complete variable domain is KAGVTQTPRYLIKTRGQQVTLSCSPISGHRSVSWYQQTPGQGLQFLFEYFSETQRNKGNFPGRFSGRQFSNSRSEMNVSTLELGDSALYLCASSLGSGSTGELFFGEGSRLTVL.

The table lists this clone with a few counts. V is TRBV19 and J is TRBJ2-6; 7 nucleotides line up with TRBD2. CDR1 is LNHDA and CDR2 is SQIVND in the germline V gene (reference sequence). Trimming cost V 4 bases and J 0 bases; bases outside gene matches: 18. The CDR3 extends over 21 amino acids. In DNA, the CDR3 is TGTGCCAGTAGTAGCGGAGGGTCTCGGGCGAGCGGGACCTCTGGGGCCAACGTCCTGACTTTC. This codes for CASSSGGSRASGTSGANVLTF.

This rearrangement joins TRBV27 to TRBJ2-3; TRBD2 aligns across 13 bases. The CDR3 contains 15 residues. V shed 8 bases and J 6 bases; nucleotides not matched to a gene: 8. Germline CDR1 MNHEY, CDR2 SMNVEV (reference sequence). The CDR3 spells CASFRTSGSSDTQYF. CDR3 nucleotide sequence: TGTGCCAGCTTTCGGACTAGCGGGAGTTCGGATACGCAGTATTTT.

V is TRBV19 and J is TRBJ1-5; D is unclear. The germline gives CDR1 LNHDA, CDR2 SQIVND (reference sequence). V shed 8 bases and J shed 1 base, with 15 bases lying between them. This CDR3 comprises 15 residues. CDR3 nucleotides: TGTGCCAGTCGTGGCGGGGAGGTGAGCAATCAGCCCCAGCATTTT. Protein: CASRGGEVSNQPQHF. The full variable domain, in which reference TRBV19 and TRBJ1-5 provide the parts outside the CDR3, is DGGITQSPKYLFRKEGQNVTLSCEQNLNHDAMYWYRQDPGQGLRLIYYSQIVNDFQKGDIAEGYSVSREKKESFPLTVTSAQKNPTAFYLCASRGGEVSNQPQHFGDGTRLSIL.

V gene TRBV4-3 combines with J gene TRBJ1-2, with D unclear. CDR1 is LGHNA, CDR2 YSLEER, per germline. V was shortened by 1 base and J by 7 bases, with 13 bases between the two germline ends. The CDR3 loop spans 14 amino acids. CDR3 sequence reads: CASSQVAKAGGYTF. In DNA, the CDR3 is TGCGCCAGCAGCCAAGTGGCAAAGGCAGGTGGCTACACCTTC.

The chain recombines TRBV29-1 with TRBJ2-7; TRBD1 aligns across 7 bases. The CDR3 contains 15 residues. The ends lost 5 bases at V and 2 bases at J; junction bases unmatched: 12. CDR1 is SQVTM, CDR2 ANQGSEA, per germline. The CDR3 region is CSVHDRALSPYEQYF. The CDR3, as DNA: TGCAGCGTTCACGACAGGGCCCTCTCTCCCTACGAGCAGTACTTC.

The V call is TRBV6-1, the J call TRBJ2-1; no definite D call. Trimming removed 4 bases from V and 6 bases from J, with 7 bases in between. Per the germline V gene, CDR1 is MNHNS and CDR2 is SASEGT. The CDR3 extends over 12 amino acids. As DNA, the CDR3 is TGTGCCAGCAGTGGTCCTCGCAATGAGCAGTTCTTC. This codes for CASSGPRNEQFF.

This clone was observed a single time. The V call is TRBV11-2, the J call TRBJ2-5; no firm D call. CDR3 size: 16 residues. CDR1 is SGHAT, CDR2 FQNNGV, per germline. The V end was cut by 0 bases, the J end by 3 bases, with 14 bases between. The chain's CDR3 is CASSLEGYSPKETQYF. The CDR3 nucleotides read TGTGCCAGCAGCTTAGAGGGCTATAGCCCTAAAGAGACCCAGTACTTC.

The chain carries TRBV5-6 and TRBJ2-1; D ambiguous. Trimming took 4 bases from V and 7 from J, leaving 6 bases between them. In germline, CDR1 is SGHDT, CDR2 YYEEEE. The CDR3 is made up of 11 amino acids. CDR3 sequence: CASSPGNEQFF. The CDR3 DNA reads TGTGCCAGCAGCCCAGGTAATGAGCAGTTCTTC. The full variable domain, rest sourced from reference TRBV5-6 and TRBJ2-1, is DAGVTQSPTHLIKTRGQQVTLRCSPKSGHDTVSWYQQALGQGPQFIFQYYEEEERQRGNFPDRFSGHQFPNYSSELNVNALLLGDSALYLCASSPGNEQFFGPGTRLTVL.

The V and J genes are TRBV13 and TRBJ2-3; 9 bases agree with TRBD2. CDR3 length: 19 residues. Germline V gives CDR1 PRHDT, CDR2 FYEKMQ (reference sequence). With V trimmed by 0 bases and J by 2 bases, 12 bases remained unmatched. The CDR3 region is CASSLGLAGTSSLTDTQYF. The CDR3 bases are TGTGCCAGCAGCTTAGGCCTGGCAGGGACTAGCAGCCTCACAGATACGCAGTATTTT.

V is TRBV5-1 and J is TRBJ2-5; 11 nucleotides agree with TRBD2. The V segment lost 1 base and the J segment 2 bases; nucleotides outside the gene matches: 7. Per germline, CDR1 SGHRS and CDR2 YFSETQ. This CDR3 is 17 amino acids long. The CDR3 region is CASSLLPSGGPQETQYF. CDR3 sequence (DNA): TGCGCCAGCAGCTTGCTTCCTAGCGGGGGGCCTCAAGAGACCCAGTACTTC.

The rearrangement links TRBV5-1 to TRBJ2-2; D may correspond to TRBD1 or TRBD2 (5 bases each). CDR3 size: 16 residues. From germline, CDR1 is SGHRS and CDR2 YFSETQ. V was clipped by 4 bases and J by 1 base, with 14 bases between them. The CDR3 loop reads CASSGDRDGNTGELFF. The CDR3 DNA is TGCGCCAGCAGCGGGGACCGGGACGGGAACACCGGGGAGCTGTTTTTT.

V is TRBV10-3 and J is TRBJ1-2, with D possibly being TRBD1 (5 bases). From germline, CDR1 is ENHRY and CDR2 SYGVKD. CDR3 length: 15 residues. Between the trimmed V and J ends, which lost 7 bases and 1 base, there was a span of 16 bases. CDR3 nucleotide sequence: TGTGCCATCACCACAGGATACAGTCATAACTATGGCTACACCTTC. Amino acid sequence: CAITTGYSHNYGYTF.